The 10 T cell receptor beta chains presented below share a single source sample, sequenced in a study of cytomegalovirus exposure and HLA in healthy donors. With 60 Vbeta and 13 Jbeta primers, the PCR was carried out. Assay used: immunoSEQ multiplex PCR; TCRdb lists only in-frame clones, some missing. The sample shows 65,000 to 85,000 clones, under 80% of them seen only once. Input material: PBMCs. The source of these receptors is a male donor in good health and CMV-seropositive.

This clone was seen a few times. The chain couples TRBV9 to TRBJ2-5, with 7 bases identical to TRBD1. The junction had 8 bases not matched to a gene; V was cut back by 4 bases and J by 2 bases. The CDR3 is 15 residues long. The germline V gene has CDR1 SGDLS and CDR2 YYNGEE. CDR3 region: CASSQIPGGQETQYF. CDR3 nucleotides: TGTGCCAGCAGCCAAATTCCAGGGGGTCAAGAGACCCAGTACTTC. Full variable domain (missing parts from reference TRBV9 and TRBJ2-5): DSGVTQTPKHLITATGQRVTLRCSPRSGDLSVYWYQQSLDQGLQFLIQYYNGEERAKGNILERFSAQQFPDLHSELNLSSLELGDSALYFCASSQIPGGQETQYFGPGTRLLVL.

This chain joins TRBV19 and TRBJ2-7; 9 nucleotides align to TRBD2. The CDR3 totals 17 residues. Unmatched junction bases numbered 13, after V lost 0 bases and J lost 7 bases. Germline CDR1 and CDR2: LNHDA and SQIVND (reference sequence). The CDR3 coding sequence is TGTGCCAGTAGTATAGATGGGGCTAGCGGGGCCTCCGAGGAGCAGTACTTC. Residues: CASSIDGASGASEEQYF.

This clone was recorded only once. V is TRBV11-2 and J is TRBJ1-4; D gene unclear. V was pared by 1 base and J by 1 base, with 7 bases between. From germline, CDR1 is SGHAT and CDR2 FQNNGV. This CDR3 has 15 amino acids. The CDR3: CASSLVAETNEKLFF. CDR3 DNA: TGTGCCAGCAGCTTAGTTGCAGAAACTAATGAAAAACTGTTTTTT.

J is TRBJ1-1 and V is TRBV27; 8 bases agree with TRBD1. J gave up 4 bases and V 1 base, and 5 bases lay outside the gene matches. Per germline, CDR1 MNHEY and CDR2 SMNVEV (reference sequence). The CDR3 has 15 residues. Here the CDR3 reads CASSLYRGSVTEAFF. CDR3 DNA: TGTGCCAGCAGTTTATACAGGGGGTCGGTCACTGAAGCTTTCTTT.

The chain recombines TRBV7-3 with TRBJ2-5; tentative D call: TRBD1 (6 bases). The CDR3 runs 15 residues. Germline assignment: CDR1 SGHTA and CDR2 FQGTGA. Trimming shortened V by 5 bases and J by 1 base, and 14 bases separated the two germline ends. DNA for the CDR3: TGTGCCAGCAGCCCTCAGGGGAATCTCCAAGAGACCCAGTACTTC. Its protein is CASSPQGNLQETQYF.

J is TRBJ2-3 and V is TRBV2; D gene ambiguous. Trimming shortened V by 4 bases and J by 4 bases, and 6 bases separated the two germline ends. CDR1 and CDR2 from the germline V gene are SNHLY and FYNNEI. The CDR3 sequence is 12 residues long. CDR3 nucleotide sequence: TGTGCCAGCAGTGTAGCCGCAGATACGCAGTATTTT. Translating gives CASSVAADTQYF.

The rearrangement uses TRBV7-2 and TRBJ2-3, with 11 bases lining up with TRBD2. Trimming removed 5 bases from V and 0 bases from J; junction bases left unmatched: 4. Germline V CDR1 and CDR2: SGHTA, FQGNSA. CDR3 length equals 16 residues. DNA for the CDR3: TGTGCCAGCAGCGTATGGACTAGCGGGAGCACAGATACGCAGTATTTT. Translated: CASSVWTSGSTDTQYF.

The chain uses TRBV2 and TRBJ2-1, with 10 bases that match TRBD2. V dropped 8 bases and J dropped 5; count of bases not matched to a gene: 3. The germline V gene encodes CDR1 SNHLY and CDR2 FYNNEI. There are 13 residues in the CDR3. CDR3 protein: CASGLAGDNEQFF. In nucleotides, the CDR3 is TGTGCCAGCGGGCTAGCGGGGGACAATGAGCAGTTCTTC.

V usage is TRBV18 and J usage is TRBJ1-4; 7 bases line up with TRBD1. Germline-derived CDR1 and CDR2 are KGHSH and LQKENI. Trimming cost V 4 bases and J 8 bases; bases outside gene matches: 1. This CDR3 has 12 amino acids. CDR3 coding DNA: TGTGCCAGCTCACGGACAGGAGAAAAACTGTTTTTT. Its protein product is CASSRTGEKLFF.

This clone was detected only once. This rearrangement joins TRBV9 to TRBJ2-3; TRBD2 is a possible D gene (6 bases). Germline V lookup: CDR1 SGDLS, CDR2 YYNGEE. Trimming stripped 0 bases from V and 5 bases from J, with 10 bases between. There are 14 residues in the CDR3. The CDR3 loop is CASSVGGVGDTQYF. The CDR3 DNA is TGTGCCAGCAGCGTAGGCGGGGTAGGAGATACGCAGTATTTT. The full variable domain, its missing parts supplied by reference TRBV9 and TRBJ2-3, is DSGVTQTPKHLITATGQRVTLRCSPRSGDLSVYWYQQSLDQGLQFLIQYYNGEERAKGNILERFSAQQFPDLHSELNLSSLELGDSALYFCASSVGGVGDTQYFGPGTRLTVL.